This TCR beta chain was recorded in a study of CD8 T cells in Susac syndrome. Recently defined diagnostic criteria for definite or probable disease were fulfilled by Susac syndrome patients. This CDR3 comprises 15 residues. Trimming removed 5 bases from V and 5 bases from J; junction bases left unmatched: 10. Germline CDR1 is DFQATT and CDR2 is SNEGSKA (reference sequence). Random hexamers were used to reverse transcribe 0.5 to 1 ug of RNA. TCRdb itself ran the immunoSEQ multiplex PCR reads through MiXCR, one entry per CDR3 protein. This sample yields about 210,000 distinct CDR3 sequences, of which roughly 93% are seen a single time; approximately 0.15% belongs to the top ten.

The specimen was CD4+ T cells from PBMCs. The chain carries TRBV20-1 and TRBJ2-3; 10 bases fit TRBD2. The sequence was obtained from a human donor with Susac syndrome. The CDR3 bases are TGCAGTGCTTCCCAAAGCGGGGGGGCGGAAGATACGCAGTATTTT. Its translation: CSASQSGGAEDTQYF.